The entry below describes one TCR delta chain. Its antigen is currently unknown. TCRdb repeated clone calling on the PCR reads with CATT. The top ten clones hold about 6.4% of a sample with roughly 7,000 delta-chain clones, almost 40% of them seen once. The sample comes from a study of human gamma delta and Vdelta1 T cells. Study observations and caveats: Acute myeloid leukemia was reportedly broadly targeted by polyclonal Delta One T cells.

This CDR3 has 25 amino acids. Looked up from germline, CDR1 is TSWWSYY and CDR2 is QGS. V shed 1 base and J 0 bases; nucleotides not matched to a gene: 32. This TCR derives from a human donor in good health. The V and J genes are TRDV1 and TRDJ1, with 7 bases identical to TRDD3. The source material was Vdelta1 gamma-delta T cells from blood grown in culture (DOT cells). The CDR3 sequence is CALGEPVSCGGFGDNPLLYTDKLIF. CDR3 in DNA: TGTGCTCTTGGGGAACCCGTTTCCTGCGGGGGATTCGGCGATAATCCGCTCCTTTACACCGATAAACTCATCTTT.